This entry lists 11 T cell receptor beta chains sequenced from one sample in a study of shared clonotypes between healthy human individuals. In the naive CD8 group, cells lacked CD45RO and were positively selected for CCR7, so terminally differentiated effector memory CD45RA+ cells were left out. Clones were sequenced by immunoSEQ multiplex PCR, and TCRdb holds only the in-frame ones, with some missing. The profile shows around 700,000 clones, about 91% of them singletons. Sequencing was carried out using naive CD8+ T cells sorted from blood. These receptors came from a man under 40 in good health.

This chain uses TRBV12-5 with TRBJ2-1, with D possibly TRBD2 on 6 matching bases. The CDR3 spans 14 residues. Germline loops: CDR1 LGHNT, CDR2 FRNRAP. Trimming stripped 7 bases from V and 2 bases from J, with 12 bases between. The CDR3, as DNA: TGTGCTAGTGCCTCGGGCGGGACCTACAATGAGCAGTTCTTC. Protein sequence: CASASGGTYNEQFF. Using reference TRBV12-5 and TRBJ2-1 for the parts outside the CDR3, the full variable domain is DARVTQTPRHKVTEMGQEVTMRCQPILGHNTVFWYRQTMMQGLELLAYFRNRAPLDDSGMPKDRFSAEMPDATLATLKIQPSEPRDSAVYFCASASGGTYNEQFFGPGTRLTVL.

The V and J genes are TRBV19 and TRBJ2-2; a possible D gene is TRBD1 (5 bases). The germline V gene has CDR1 LNHDA and CDR2 SQIVND (reference sequence). This CDR3 region has 15 residues. V dropped 4 bases and J dropped 4 bases, with 13 bases sitting between them. The DNA of the CDR3 is TGTGCCAGTAGTAACGCAGGGTCGGGCACCGGGGAGCTGTTTTTT. Translated: CASSNAGSGTGELFF.

The chain has TRBV9 and TRBJ2-7, with 10 nucleotides matching TRBD1. The CDR3 covers 13 residues. Germline CDR1 and CDR2: SGDLS and YYNGEE. Trimming took 0 bases from V and 6 from J; bases not matched to a gene: 0. CDR3 nucleotides: TGTGCCAGCAGCGTAGGGGACAGGGGCGAGCAGTACTTC. Protein sequence: CASSVGDRGEQYF. Full variable domain (outside the CDR3, taken from reference TRBV9 and TRBJ2-7): DSGVTQTPKHLITATGQRVTLRCSPRSGDLSVYWYQQSLDQGLQFLIQYYNGEERAKGNILERFSAQQFPDLHSELNLSSLELGDSALYFCASSVGDRGEQYFGPGTRLTVT.

The V gene is TRBV5-4, the J gene TRBJ1-2, with 9 bases lining up with TRBD1. V was clipped by 4 bases and J by 8 bases; unmatched bases: 9. The CDR3 covers 14 residues. Germline V gene sequence: CDR1 SGHNT, CDR2 YYREEE (reference sequence). The CDR3 DNA follows: TGTGCCAGCAGCCGGACCGGGACAGGGACGGGCTACACCTTC. Amino acids: CASSRTGTGTGYTF.

The CDR3 DNA reads TGTGCCAGCAGCTTAGAGATATTCCGCGGCTACACCTTC. It codes for CASSLEIFRGYTF. The chain carries TRBV7-9 and TRBJ1-2, with D hard to call. Trimming stripped 1 base from V and 8 bases from J, with 11 bases between. Germline V gene lookup returns CDR1 SEHNR and CDR2 FQNEAQ (reference sequence). The CDR3 consists of 13 residues.

The chain recombines TRBV7-9 with TRBJ2-5; no firm D call. The J call may be wrong; the DNA end is better matched by TRBJ2-7. Germline CDR1 reads SEHNR; CDR2 reads FQNEAQ (reference sequence). The CDR3 is made up of 14 amino acids. Here the CDR3 reads CASSLASQSYEQYF. Written as DNA, the CDR3 is TGTGCCAGCAGCTTAGCGTCACAGAGCTACGAGCAGTACTTC.

CDR3 coding DNA: TGCGCCGTGAGAGACCAGTCCGGGGAGCTGTTTTTT. Amino acids: CAVRDQSGELFF. The chain is built from TRBV10-1 and TRBJ2-2; D unresolved. The CDR3 is made up of 12 amino acids. CDR1 and CDR2 from the germline V gene are WNHNN and SYGVQD (reference sequence). V lost 11 bases and J lost 6, with 13 bases in between.

This chain joins TRBV2 and TRBJ2-3, with TRBD2 matching 7 bases. The CDR3 is 13 amino acids. The germline V gene has CDR1 SNHLY and CDR2 FYNNEI. Trimming at V came to 10 bases and at J to 2 bases, leaving 6 bases not matched to a gene. This chain's CDR3 is CAILAENTDTQYF. CDR3 nucleotides: TGTGCCATCCTAGCGGAGAACACAGATACGCAGTATTTT.

The chain is built from TRBV5-8 and TRBJ2-7; 8 bases line up with TRBD1. V lost 1 base, J lost 6 bases, and 9 bases stayed unmatched. Germline lookup yields CDR1 SGHTS and CDR2 YDEGEE. CDR3 length equals 15 residues. The DNA of the CDR3 is TGTGCCAGCAGCTTGCGGGGCAGGGGGCTCTTCGAGCAGTACTTC. It codes for CASSLRGRGLFEQYF.

The chain recombines TRBV7-6 with TRBJ2-1; a weak D match, TRBD2 (6 bases). CDR1 is SGHVS and CDR2 is FNYEAQ in the germline V gene. This CDR3 comprises 14 residues. V was trimmed by 2 bases and J by 9 bases, leaving 14 bases between them. Here the CDR3 reads CASSLSGRGGEQFF. The CDR3 coding sequence is TGTGCCAGCAGCTTATCAGGGCGGGGTGGTGAGCAGTTCTTC.

V usage is TRBV7-6 and J usage is TRBJ2-7; D tentatively reads TRBD1 or TRBD2 (5 bases each). The CDR3 extends over 14 amino acids. Trimming removed 5 bases from V and 2 bases from J, with 13 bases in between. Germline V gene data show CDR1 as SGHVS and CDR2 as FNYEAQ. Written as DNA, the CDR3 is TGTGCCAGCAGCGACCGGGACCATACCTACGAGCAGTACTTC. Encoded protein: CASSDRDHTYEQYF.